This record looks at one TCR beta chain sequence and its context. The data stem from a study of blood T cell repertoires in COVID-19. On the study more broadly: The origin of the acute and convalescent COVID-19 samples was the United States, Italy and Spain. T cells, B-cell-depleted T cells, or PBMCs supplied cDNA or gDNA.

The CDR3 sequence is 15 residues long. With V trimmed by 3 bases and J by 4 bases, 9 bases remained unmatched. CDR1 and CDR2 (germline): SGHRS, YFSETQ. Per the authors' pipeline: Nucleated cell number was recorded as an estimate derived from reference gene primer amplification. Generated by immunoSEQ multiplex PCR, the TCRdb table keeps only in-frame clones and is missing some. V, J and clone size reflect that table, while D and trimming were determined from the DNA. The sample consists of some 90,000 clones, less than 75% of them appearing once. The receptor was derived from a woman aged 60-75 years in a cohort sampled during active or convalescent COVID-19. The chain has TRBV5-1 and TRBJ1-2, with 7 nucleotides matching TRBD1. Source material: peripheral blood. The CDR3 region is CASSSSTTGVYGYTF. In nucleotides, the CDR3 is TGCGCCAGCAGCTCCTCGACCACAGGGGTCTATGGCTACACCTTC.